A selection of T cell receptor beta chains follows, all from one sample in a study of T cells in Graves' hyperthyroidism and ophthalmopathy. TCRdb reprocessed the multiplex PCR reads via MiXCR and lists one record per CDR3 protein. The sample has 450,000 to 600,000 distinct CDR3 sequences, just under 20% seen once; the top ten hold roughly 47%. Sequenced sample: blood. These receptors were collected from a man aged 35 to 55 with Graves' ophthalmopathy. Both conserved end residues are part of each CDR3. A D gene is named only where the DNA matches it firmly. Not every row has a clone size; where given, it reads once, few, many or a size class.

>NA|TRBJ2-2|TRBD2|TRBV7-9
CASSALGLAGAGELFF
TGTGCCAGCAGCGCCCTGGGACTAGCGGGAGCCGGGGAGCTGTTTTTT
>many|TRBJ2-5|NA|TRBV2
CASSDWADETQYF
TGTGCCAGCAGTGATTGGGCGGACGAGACCCAGTACTTC
>NA|TRBJ2-2|TRBD2|TRBV5-1
CASSWGLAGGQNTGELFF
TGCGCCAGCAGCTGGGGACTAGCGGGGGGCCAGAACACCGGGGAGCTGTTTTTT
>NA|TRBJ1-1|TRBD1|TRBV12-5
CASGSRDRMNTEAFF
TGTGCTAGTGGTTCGCGGGACAGGATGAACACTGAAGCTTTCTTT
>NA|TRBJ2-7|NA|TRBV30
CAWMADSRGEQYF
TGTGCCTGGATGGCAGATTCCCGGGGGGAGCAGTACTTC
>NA|TRBJ1-4|NA|TRBV20-1
CSARDPGRTEKLFF
TGCAGTGCTAGAGATCCCGGACGGACAGAAAAACTGTTTTTT
>many|TRBJ2-5|NA|TRBV6-5
CASSYGSPLWGETQYF
TGTGCCAGCAGTTACGGGAGCCCATTGTGGGGGGAGACCCAGTACTTC
>NA|TRBJ2-3|NA|TRBV19
CASSSRDSRGDTQYF
TGTGCCAGTAGTAGCAGGGACAGTCGGGGGGATACGCAGTATTTT
>NA|TRBJ1-5|TRBD1|TRBV5-8
CASSWDRAQPQHF
TGTGCCAGCAGCTGGGACAGGGCTCAGCCCCAGCATTTT
>many|TRBJ2-1|TRBD2|TRBV2
CASAPGTSGAREQFF
TGTGCCAGCGCCCCAGGGACTAGCGGGGCCAGGGAGCAGTTCTTC
>NA|TRBJ1-2|TRBD1|TRBV12-3/TRBV12-4
CASSDSGQGGGGYTF
TGTGCCAGCAGTGATTCCGGACAGGGAGGTGGTGGCTACACCTTC
>NA|TRBJ1-2|NA|TRBV7-9
CASSQSGGRREGYTF
TGTGCCAGCAGCCAATCCGGGGGCCGTCGAGAAGGCTACACCTTC
>NA|TRBJ1-4|NA|TRBV28
CASFSLTASNEKLFF
TGTGCCAGTTTCTCACTGACCGCAAGTAATGAAAAACTGTTTTTT
>NA|TRBJ2-1|TRBD1|TRBV6-1
CASRRQGLDVGQFF
TGTGCCAGCAGAAGACAGGGGTTGGACGTGGGGCAGTTCTTC
>few|TRBJ2-5|NA|TRBV12-3/TRBV12-4
CASSPPGSGWTQYF
TGTGCCAGCAGTCCCCCCGGGTCCGGGTGGACCCAGTACTTC
>many|TRBJ2-5|NA|TRBV11-2
CASSQHIAAAETQYF
TGTGCCAGCAGCCAACACATAGCTGCAGCAGAGACCCAGTACTTC
>NA|TRBJ2-1|TRBD2|TRBV7-9
CASSNLAGGPSEQFF
TGTGCCAGCAGCAACCTCGCGGGGGGGCCGAGTGAGCAGTTCTTC
>NA|TRBJ2-2|TRBD2|TRBV7-8
CASSPHPGGGGELFF
TGTGCTAGCAGCCCCCACCCTGGGGGGGGCGGGGAGCTGTTTTTT
>NA|TRBJ2-3|NA|TRBV9
CASSQEGESADTQYF
TGTGCCAGCAGCCAGGAGGGGGAGTCAGCAGATACGCAGTATTTT
>NA|TRBJ1-5|NA|TRBV2
CASSQQGTRQPQHF
TGTGCCAGCAGTCAACAGGGAACAAGGCAGCCCCAGCATTTT
>few|TRBJ1-2|TRBD1|TRBV29-1
CSVERDRGSSGYTF
TGCAGCGTTGAACGTGACAGGGGGTCCAGTGGCTACACCTTC
>many|TRBJ1-5|NA|TRBV3-1
CASSLGLQAGQPQHF
TGTGCCAGCAGCCTTGGACTCCAAGCCGGCCAGCCCCAGCATTTT
>few|TRBJ2-3|TRBD2|TRBV4-2
CASEGGGALDTQYF
TGTGCCAGCGAAGGCGGGGGGGCCTTGGATACGCAGTATTTT
>many|TRBJ2-1|TRBD1|TRBV2
CASRQRDRGYNEQFF
TGTGCCAGCAGACAACGGGACAGGGGCTACAATGAGCAGTTCTTC
>NA|TRBJ2-6|NA|TRBV6-2/TRBV6-3
CATHAGANVLTF
TGTGCCACCCATGCTGGGGCCAACGTCCTGACTTTC
>few|TRBJ2-6|NA|TRBV19
CASSIVGPSSGANVLTF
TGTGCCAGTAGTATTGTGGGACCGAGCTCTGGGGCCAACGTCCTGACTTTC
>few|TRBJ2-3|TRBD2|TRBV7-2
CASSLGLAGSRSTDTQYF
TGTGCCAGCAGCCTGGGACTAGCGGGGTCCCGGAGCACAGATACGCAGTATTTT
>many|TRBJ2-1|NA|TRBV5-6
CASSWHGRDEQFF
TGTGCCAGCAGCTGGCATGGGCGGGATGAGCAGTTCTTC
>few|TRBJ2-3|NA|TRBV6-2/TRBV6-3
CASRRTQNTDTQYF
TGTGCCAGCAGGAGGACTCAGAACACAGATACGCAGTATTTT
>NA|TRBJ2-7|NA|TRBV19
CASLSAPGREQYF
TGTGCCAGTCTCTCCGCCCCGGGGCGCGAGCAGTACTTC
>few|TRBJ2-1|NA|TRBV3-1
CASSQAQGRSDEQFF
TGTGCCAGCAGCCAAGCACAGGGCCGGTCGGATGAGCAGTTCTTC
>many|TRBJ2-1|TRBD2|TRBV30
CAWYGGTSAHNEQFF
TGTGCCTGGTATGGGGGAACTAGCGCCCACAATGAGCAGTTCTTC
>many|TRBJ2-5|TRBD2|TRBV6-1
CASGLRLAGGPRETQYF
TGTGCCAGTGGGCTAAGACTAGCGGGGGGCCCCCGGGAGACCCAGTACTTC
>NA|TRBJ1-2|NA|TRBV6-2/TRBV6-3
CASTYGGGYTF
TGTGCCAGCACCTACGGTGGAGGCTACACCTTC
>few|TRBJ1-1|NA|TRBV6-1
CASRREGRIGDTEAFF
TGTGCCAGCAGGAGGGAGGGGCGCATCGGGGACACTGAAGCTTTCTTT
>many|TRBJ2-7|NA|TRBV30
CAWTLSKEQYF
TGTGCCTGGACCCTGAGTAAAGAGCAGTACTTC
>many|TRBJ1-1|NA|TRBV18
CASSPYTDTEAFF
TGTGCCAGCTCACCTTATACTGACACTGAAGCTTTCTTT
>many|TRBJ2-7|TRBD2|TRBV6-1
CASRGLAGVYRGYEQYF
TGTGCCAGCCGGGGACTAGCGGGAGTTTATAGGGGTTACGAGCAGTACTTC
>NA|TRBJ2-7|TRBD2|TRBV4-3
CASSQDSYRPSGTTYEQYF
TGCGCCAGCAGCCAAGACTCATATAGGCCTAGCGGGACCACCTACGAGCAGTACTTC
>many|TRBJ2-5|NA|TRBV2
CASSIRELSLKTQYF
TGTGCCAGCTCAATCCGCGAATTATCCTTGAAGACCCAGTACTTC
>NA|TRBJ2-5|NA|TRBV7-3
CASSWGASASQETQYF
TGTGCCAGCAGCTGGGGAGCTAGCGCGTCCCAAGAGACCCAGTACTTC